Listed below are T cell receptor beta chains from one sample, sequenced in a study of T cells after yellow fever vaccination. TCRdb re-analysed the 5' RACE reads in MiXCR, keeping a single row per CDR3 protein. This sample carries a few hundred thousand distinct CDR3 sequences, roughly 7.5% of them seen once, and the ten largest clones take around 17%. The sequencing used PBMCs, collected 35 to 50 days after the first yellow fever vaccination. These receptors all come from a man between 18 and 29 years old who received the YFV17D yellow fever vaccine. Both conserved end residues are part of each CDR3. A D gene is named only where the DNA matches it firmly. For some rows the clone size is stated as once, few or many, or as a class when expanded; others skip it.

v_call,d_call,clone_size,j_call,cdr3_aa,cdr3_nt
TRBV12-3/TRBV12-4,.,few,TRBJ2-5,CASSLLRGPQETQYF,TGTGCCAGCAGTTTATTGCGGGGCCCTCAAGAGACCCAGTACTTC
TRBV20-1,.,.,TRBJ2-3,CCALSKGAGGGDTQYF,TGCTGTGCTCTATCAAAGGGGGCGGGCGGGGGAGATACGCAGTATTTT
TRBV3-1,.,.,TRBJ1-5,CASSQGPPGGQPQHF,TGTGCCAGCAGCCAAGGACCCCCGGGAGGTCAGCCCCAGCATTTT
TRBV24-1,TRBD1,few,TRBJ1-5,CATSQTGFNQPQHF,TGTGCCACCAGTCAGACAGGGTTCAATCAGCCCCAGCATTTT
TRBV5-1,.,.,TRBJ2-3,CASSFIRVGTDTQYF,TGCGCCAGCAGCTTCATCAGGGTGGGAACAGATACGCAGTATTTT
TRBV1,.,.,TRBJ2-1,CTSSQMPGLAGSSYNEQFF,TGCACCAGCAGCCAGATGCCGGGACTAGCGGGGAGCTCCTACAATGAGCAGTTCTTC
TRBV18,.,few,TRBJ1-2,CASSPSRKEDNYGYTF,TGTGCCAGCTCACCATCGAGGAAGGAGGATAACTATGGCTACACCTTC
TRBV4-1,.,few,TRBJ2-5,CASSQAMLGVGDRETQYF,TGCGCCAGCAGCCAAGCAATGTTGGGGGTCGGAGACCGAGAGACCCAGTACTTC
TRBV7-2,TRBD2,many,TRBJ2-1,CASSLARASGGAGNEQFF,TGTGCCAGCAGCTTAGCGCGAGCTAGCGGGGGGGCGGGCAATGAGCAGTTCTTC
TRBV5-1,.,few,TRBJ1-1,CASSYGKDAEAFF,TGCGCCAGCAGCTATGGGAAAGACGCTGAAGCTTTCTTT
TRBV7-2,TRBD2,.,TRBJ2-3,CASSLVDGGADTQYF,TGTGCCAGCAGCTTAGTCGACGGGGGGGCGGATACGCAGTATTTT